These T cell receptor beta chains were read from a single sample in a study of human T cells and chemical hapten exposure. TCRdb recomputed calls from the RACE reads with MiXCR, one row per CDR3 protein. Found here are a few hundred thousand distinct CDR3 sequences, 4.5% to 5.5% of them singletons; the top ten hold around 8.8%. The sequences come from whole blood, collected in connection with sensitization to the hapten diphenylcyclopropenone (DPC). These receptors came from a woman under 30 with alopecia areata. Some clones in this sample may be carry-over from other donors' samples. CDR3s include the opening cysteine and the closing phenylalanine or tryptophan. The D gene is left open where the match is weak. For some rows the clone size is stated as once, few or many, or as a class when expanded; others skip it.

d_call: TRBD1; cdr3_length: 15; v_call: TRBV9; j_call: TRBJ2-7; clone_size: many; cdr3_nt: TGTGCCAGCAGCGTAGATGGGACAGGGGGAAGCGAGCAGTACTTC; cdr3_aa: CASSVDGTGGSEQYF
d_call: .; cdr3_length: 13; v_call: TRBV5-1; j_call: TRBJ1-5; clone_size: few; cdr3_nt: TGCGCCAGCAGCTCGATGGGGGAGGGGACCCAGCATTTT; cdr3_aa: CASSSMGEGTQHF
d_call: TRBD1; cdr3_length: 14; v_call: TRBV7-2; j_call: TRBJ2-1; clone_size: few; cdr3_nt: TGTGCCAGCAGCTCCGGACAGGGTGGCGATGAGCAGTTCTTC; cdr3_aa: CASSSGQGGDEQFF
d_call: .; cdr3_length: 16; v_call: TRBV19; j_call: TRBJ1-5; clone_size: many; cdr3_nt: TGTGCCAGTACAGAAACTCCCCCGGGCAGAAATCAGCCCCAGCATTTT; cdr3_aa: CASTETPPGRNQPQHF
d_call: TRBD2; cdr3_length: 16; v_call: TRBV11-1; j_call: TRBJ2-3; clone_size: many; cdr3_nt: TGTGCCAGCAGCTCCGGACTAGCGGCTTCCACAGATACGCAGTATTTT; cdr3_aa: CASSSGLAASTDTQYF
d_call: .; cdr3_length: 12; v_call: TRBV9; j_call: TRBJ1-6; clone_size: few; cdr3_nt: TGTGCCAGCAGCGTACCGGCTTCACCCCTCCACTTT; cdr3_aa: CASSVPASPLHF
d_call: TRBD1; cdr3_length: 17; v_call: TRBV24-1; j_call: TRBJ2-3; clone_size: many; cdr3_nt: TGTGCCACCGACCGTCGGGGCTACAGGGGTAGCCCAGATACGCAGTATTTT; cdr3_aa: CATDRRGYRGSPDTQYF
d_call: .; cdr3_length: 12; v_call: TRBV6-2/TRBV6-3; j_call: TRBJ1-6; clone_size: .; cdr3_nt: TGTGCCAGCAGTCCTCCGTCCAAAGCCCTCCACTTT; cdr3_aa: CASSPPSKALHF
d_call: .; cdr3_length: 10; v_call: TRBV29-1; j_call: TRBJ1-1; clone_size: many; cdr3_nt: TGCAGCGTGATGCACACTGAAGCTTTCTTT; cdr3_aa: CSVMHTEAFF
d_call: TRBD1; cdr3_length: 14; v_call: TRBV28; j_call: TRBJ2-7; clone_size: many; cdr3_nt: TGTGCCAGCAGTCCTCCGGGACAGCACTACGAGCAGTACTTC; cdr3_aa: CASSPPGQHYEQYF
d_call: TRBD1; cdr3_length: 14; v_call: TRBV3-1; j_call: TRBJ1-2; clone_size: .; cdr3_nt: TGTGCCAGCAGCCAGGACAGGGGGCGAGGCGGCTACACCTTC; cdr3_aa: CASSQDRGRGGYTF
d_call: TRBD1; cdr3_length: 15; v_call: TRBV6-5; j_call: TRBJ1-5; clone_size: many; cdr3_nt: TGTGCCAGCAGTTCCACAGGGGGAGGCAGGCAGCCCCAGCATTTT; cdr3_aa: CASSSTGGGRQPQHF
d_call: .; cdr3_length: 13; v_call: TRBV12-3/TRBV12-4; j_call: TRBJ2-1; clone_size: many; cdr3_nt: TGTGCCAGCAGCACCGGGACCTCCAATGAGCAGTTCTTC; cdr3_aa: CASSTGTSNEQFF
d_call: .; cdr3_length: 16; v_call: TRBV6-2/TRBV6-3; j_call: TRBJ2-1; clone_size: few; cdr3_nt: TGTGCCAGCAGTTACTCATCGGGAAGCTCCTACAATGAGCAGTTCTTC; cdr3_aa: CASSYSSGSSYNEQFF
d_call: .; cdr3_length: 15; v_call: TRBV4-2; j_call: TRBJ2-3; clone_size: few; cdr3_nt: TGTGCCAGCAGCCCAGGCGTGGGTCATCAAGATACGCAGTATTTT; cdr3_aa: CASSPGVGHQDTQYF
d_call: .; cdr3_length: 13; v_call: TRBV7-9; j_call: TRBJ1-2; clone_size: few; cdr3_nt: TGTGCCAGCAGGGAATCAGGGGAGGCTGGCTACACCTTC; cdr3_aa: CASRESGEAGYTF
d_call: .; cdr3_length: 15; v_call: TRBV7-9; j_call: TRBJ1-4; clone_size: .; cdr3_nt: TGTGCCAGCAGCTTACTCGACGTCGTTAATGAAAAACTGTTTTTT; cdr3_aa: CASSLLDVVNEKLFF
d_call: TRBD1; cdr3_length: 13; v_call: TRBV12-3/TRBV12-4; j_call: TRBJ1-1; clone_size: many; cdr3_nt: TGTGCCAGCACCCCAGGGGGTCGTACTGAAGCTTTCTTT; cdr3_aa: CASTPGGRTEAFF
d_call: TRBD1; cdr3_length: 15; v_call: TRBV9; j_call: TRBJ1-2; clone_size: few; cdr3_nt: TGTGCCAGCAGCTTCCAGACAGGGCCTAACTATGGCTACACCTTC; cdr3_aa: CASSFQTGPNYGYTF
d_call: TRBD1; cdr3_length: 14; v_call: TRBV27; j_call: TRBJ1-6; clone_size: many; cdr3_nt: TGTGCCAGCAGATTTAGGGACAGGGGCCCACCCCTCCACTTT; cdr3_aa: CASRFRDRGPPLHF
d_call: .; cdr3_length: 13; v_call: TRBV28; j_call: TRBJ2-7; clone_size: many; cdr3_nt: TGTGCCAGCAGCTCGACAGCAAATTACGAGCAGTACTTC; cdr3_aa: CASSSTANYEQYF
d_call: .; cdr3_length: 17; v_call: TRBV20-1; j_call: TRBJ1-6; clone_size: few; cdr3_nt: TGCAGTGCTAGAGCAAACGACAGGAGCTCCTATAATTCACCCCTCCACTTT; cdr3_aa: CSARANDRSSYNSPLHF
d_call: TRBD2; cdr3_length: 20; v_call: TRBV6-5; j_call: TRBJ2-3; clone_size: .; cdr3_nt: TGTGCCAGCAGTTACTCACCCGCGGGACTAGCGGGGGGGAGCACAGATACGCAGTATTTT; cdr3_aa: CASSYSPAGLAGGSTDTQYF
d_call: .; cdr3_length: 13; v_call: TRBV6-2/TRBV6-3; j_call: TRBJ1-2; clone_size: .; cdr3_nt: TGTGCCAGCAGTTACGTTACAAGCTATGGCTACACCTTC; cdr3_aa: CASSYVTSYGYTF
d_call: .; cdr3_length: 15; v_call: TRBV7-6; j_call: TRBJ2-5; clone_size: .; cdr3_nt: TGTGCCAGCAGCAAACTAGGGCAAGTCCAAGAGACCCAGTACTTC; cdr3_aa: CASSKLGQVQETQYF
d_call: .; cdr3_length: 14; v_call: TRBV29-1; j_call: TRBJ2-1; clone_size: few; cdr3_nt: TGCAGCGTTGGAGACGAGCTGGCCTACAATGAGCAGTTCTTC; cdr3_aa: CSVGDELAYNEQFF
d_call: TRBD2; cdr3_length: 16; v_call: TRBV6-5; j_call: TRBJ2-4; clone_size: few; cdr3_nt: TGTGCCAGCAGTTATTTAGCGGGGGGGCCTATTGGAGATCTGTACTTC; cdr3_aa: CASSYLAGGPIGDLYF
d_call: TRBD1; cdr3_length: 13; v_call: TRBV7-2; j_call: TRBJ1-5; clone_size: .; cdr3_nt: TGTGCCAGCGGGAGGGGGCGCCTTCAGCCCCAGCATTTT; cdr3_aa: CASGRGRLQPQHF
d_call: .; cdr3_length: 13; v_call: TRBV28; j_call: TRBJ2-7; clone_size: few; cdr3_nt: TGTGCCAGCAGTTTATTCGACAGGTCCGAGCAGTACTTC; cdr3_aa: CASSLFDRSEQYF
d_call: .; cdr3_length: 16; v_call: TRBV10-3; j_call: TRBJ1-6; clone_size: .; cdr3_nt: TGTGCCATCAGTGAGTCGGGGAGCTCCTATAATTCACCCCTCCACTTT; cdr3_aa: CAISESGSSYNSPLHF
d_call: .; cdr3_length: 15; v_call: TRBV12-3/TRBV12-4; j_call: TRBJ2-3; clone_size: many; cdr3_nt: TGTGCCAGCAGTTTAGGGGTAGGGCAGGCAGATACGCAGTATTTT; cdr3_aa: CASSLGVGQADTQYF
d_call: .; cdr3_length: 14; v_call: TRBV9; j_call: TRBJ1-1; clone_size: .; cdr3_nt: TGTGCCAGCAGCGTAGGAGGCAGCGACACTGAAGCTTTCTTT; cdr3_aa: CASSVGGSDTEAFF
d_call: .; cdr3_length: 13; v_call: TRBV10-3; j_call: TRBJ1-1; clone_size: .; cdr3_nt: TGTGCCCTTTATAGACAGTCGGCCACTGAAGCTTTCTTT; cdr3_aa: CALYRQSATEAFF
d_call: .; cdr3_length: 16; v_call: TRBV7-9; j_call: TRBJ2-4; clone_size: few; cdr3_nt: TGTGCCAGCAGCTTAGGGGGCGTGGGTGCCAAAAACATTCAGTACTTC; cdr3_aa: CASSLGGVGAKNIQYF
d_call: .; cdr3_length: 15; v_call: TRBV6-5; j_call: TRBJ1-1; clone_size: few; cdr3_nt: TGTGCCAGCAGTTCTCAGACAAAAGGCAGTACTGAAGCTTTCTTT; cdr3_aa: CASSSQTKGSTEAFF
d_call: .; cdr3_length: 12; v_call: TRBV28; j_call: TRBJ2-3; clone_size: .; cdr3_nt: TGTGCCGGCAGGGGAGCTTCAGATACGCAGTATTTT; cdr3_aa: CAGRGASDTQYF
d_call: TRBD2; cdr3_length: 15; v_call: TRBV20-1; j_call: TRBJ2-2; clone_size: few; cdr3_nt: TGCAGTGCCCAGAGGACTAGCGGCGGCACCGGGGAGCTGTTTTTT; cdr3_aa: CSAQRTSGGTGELFF
d_call: .; cdr3_length: 13; v_call: TRBV6-2/TRBV6-3; j_call: TRBJ1-2; clone_size: many; cdr3_nt: TGTGCCAGCACCCTCGGGACTTACTATGGCTACACCTTC; cdr3_aa: CASTLGTYYGYTF
d_call: .; cdr3_length: 15; v_call: TRBV6-5; j_call: TRBJ1-2; clone_size: .; cdr3_nt: TGTGCCAGCAGCCGCGGGGGTTGGGGAGGAGATGGCTACACCTTC; cdr3_aa: CASSRGGWGGDGYTF
d_call: .; cdr3_length: 13; v_call: TRBV6-5; j_call: TRBJ2-5; clone_size: .; cdr3_nt: TGTGCCAGCAGTATAGGGAGTAAAGAGACCCAGTACTTC; cdr3_aa: CASSIGSKETQYF
d_call: .; cdr3_length: 15; v_call: TRBV4-3; j_call: TRBJ2-2; clone_size: few; cdr3_nt: TGCGCCAGCAGCCAAGGGGAACTGAACACCGGGGAGCTGTTTTTT; cdr3_aa: CASSQGELNTGELFF
d_call: .; cdr3_length: 12; v_call: TRBV10-3; j_call: TRBJ2-2; clone_size: few; cdr3_nt: TGTGCCATTTCACAGGGTGCTGGGGAGCTGTTTTTT; cdr3_aa: CAISQGAGELFF
d_call: .; cdr3_length: 16; v_call: TRBV5-1; j_call: TRBJ2-3; clone_size: many; cdr3_nt: TGCGCCAGCAGCCTGGGGACGGAGACTATCACAGATACGCAGTATTTT; cdr3_aa: CASSLGTETITDTQYF
d_call: .; cdr3_length: 15; v_call: TRBV3-1; j_call: TRBJ1-1; clone_size: few; cdr3_nt: TGTGCCAGCAGCCAAGGAAACAGTTTGAACACTGAAGCTTTCTTT; cdr3_aa: CASSQGNSLNTEAFF
d_call: .; cdr3_length: 13; v_call: TRBV5-5; j_call: TRBJ2-2; clone_size: few; cdr3_nt: TGTGCCAGCAGCTTGGACAGGGCGGGTGCGCTGTTTTTT; cdr3_aa: CASSLDRAGALFF
d_call: TRBD1; cdr3_length: 17; v_call: TRBV7-8; j_call: TRBJ2-3; clone_size: .; cdr3_nt: TGTGCCAGCAGCTTCTACCGGACAGGCTCGAGGACAGATACGCAGTATTTT; cdr3_aa: CASSFYRTGSRTDTQYF
d_call: .; cdr3_length: 16; v_call: TRBV28; j_call: TRBJ2-3; clone_size: .; cdr3_nt: TGTGCCAGCAGTTTATATGGGGCCCCCAGCACAGATACGCAGTATTTT; cdr3_aa: CASSLYGAPSTDTQYF
d_call: .; cdr3_length: 14; v_call: TRBV7-9; j_call: TRBJ2-5; clone_size: many; cdr3_nt: TGTGCCAGCAGCTTAGCGGGAACAGACATGACCCAGTACTTC; cdr3_aa: CASSLAGTDMTQYF
d_call: TRBD1; cdr3_length: 15; v_call: TRBV7-8; j_call: TRBJ1-6; clone_size: .; cdr3_nt: TGTGCCAGCAGCTTAATAGGGACAGCGAATTCACCCCTCCACTTT; cdr3_aa: CASSLIGTANSPLHF
d_call: .; cdr3_length: 11; v_call: TRBV7-2; j_call: TRBJ2-5; clone_size: many; cdr3_nt: TGTGCCAGCAGCTTCCAGGGGACCCAGTACTTC; cdr3_aa: CASSFQGTQYF
d_call: .; cdr3_length: 12; v_call: TRBV4-2; j_call: TRBJ2-7; clone_size: many; cdr3_nt: TGTGCCAGCAGCCAAGATCTGATCGAGCAGTACTTC; cdr3_aa: CASSQDLIEQYF
d_call: TRBD1; cdr3_length: 15; v_call: TRBV12-3/TRBV12-4; j_call: TRBJ1-2; clone_size: many; cdr3_nt: TGTGCCAGCAGCCAACAAGAAGGACAGGGGACAGGCTACACCTTC; cdr3_aa: CASSQQEGQGTGYTF
d_call: .; cdr3_length: 15; v_call: TRBV19; j_call: TRBJ2-7; clone_size: medium-sized; cdr3_nt: TGTGCCAGTAGTATAGGTCCCTTAGAGGGCAACGAGCAGTACTTC; cdr3_aa: CASSIGPLEGNEQYF
d_call: TRBD1; cdr3_length: 16; v_call: TRBV12-5; j_call: TRBJ1-1; clone_size: few; cdr3_nt: TGTGCTAGTGGTTTCTCCCCACAGGGGGCAAGCACTGAAGCTTTCTTT; cdr3_aa: CASGFSPQGASTEAFF
d_call: TRBD1; cdr3_length: 13; v_call: TRBV3-1; j_call: TRBJ2-1; clone_size: many; cdr3_nt: TGTGCCAGCAGCCAATCAGAAGGGACAGGGGCCTACTTC; cdr3_aa: CASSQSEGTGAYF
d_call: .; cdr3_length: 14; v_call: TRBV11-2; j_call: TRBJ2-3; clone_size: many; cdr3_nt: TGTGCCAGCAGCTCTCTACAGCCCACAGATACGCAGTATTTT; cdr3_aa: CASSSLQPTDTQYF
d_call: TRBD2; cdr3_length: 17; v_call: TRBV5-3; j_call: TRBJ2-2; clone_size: many; cdr3_nt: TGTGCCAGAAGCCAAGCTGTAGCGGGGGGGAACACCGGGGAGCTGTTTTTT; cdr3_aa: CARSQAVAGGNTGELFF
d_call: TRBD2; cdr3_length: 15; v_call: TRBV20-1; j_call: TRBJ2-3; clone_size: many; cdr3_nt: TGCAGTGCCACCGGGACTAGCGGTCGAAGGGATACGCAGTATTTT; cdr3_aa: CSATGTSGRRDTQYF